This TCR beta chain was found in a study of T cells expressing NK-cell markers. TCR beta libraries carry UMIs added by 5'RACE template switching. Following a re-call of the 5' RACE reads, TCRdb has one entry per CDR3 protein and lacks DNA. Its table records about 30,000 distinct CDR3 sequences. CDR3 length: 15 amino acids. Looked up from germline, CDR1 is SGHVS and CDR2 is FQNEAQ. This clonotype was sampled from a woman between 18 and 70 years old in good health. The sample taken for sequencing was blood T cells: a sorted CD56 or NKG2C T cell subset, CD4+ or CD8+ T cells, or bulk PBMC T cells (not recorded which). J is TRBJ1-4 and V is TRBV7-8; TCRdb gives TRBD1 as the D gene, but with no DNA this cannot be confirmed. The CDR3 protein is CASSARTGINEKLFF. The entire variable domain, with the rest obtained from reference TRBV7-8 and TRBJ1-4, is as follows: GAGVSQSPRYKVAKRGQDVALRCDPISGHVSLFWYQQALGQGPEFLTYFQNEAQLDKSGLPSDRFFAERPEGSVSTLKIQRTQQEDSAVYLCASSARTGINEKLFFGSGTQLSVL.